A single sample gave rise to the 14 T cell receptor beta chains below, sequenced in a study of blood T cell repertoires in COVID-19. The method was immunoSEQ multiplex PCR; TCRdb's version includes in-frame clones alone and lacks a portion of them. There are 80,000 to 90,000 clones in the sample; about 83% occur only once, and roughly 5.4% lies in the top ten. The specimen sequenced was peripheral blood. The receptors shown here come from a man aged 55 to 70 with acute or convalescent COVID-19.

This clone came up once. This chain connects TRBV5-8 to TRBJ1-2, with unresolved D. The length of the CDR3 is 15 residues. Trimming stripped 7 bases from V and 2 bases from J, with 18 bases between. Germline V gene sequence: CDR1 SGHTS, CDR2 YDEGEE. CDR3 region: CASLRRTIKNYGYTF. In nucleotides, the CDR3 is TGTGCCAGCCTTCGGAGGACTATAAAGAACTATGGCTACACCTTC.

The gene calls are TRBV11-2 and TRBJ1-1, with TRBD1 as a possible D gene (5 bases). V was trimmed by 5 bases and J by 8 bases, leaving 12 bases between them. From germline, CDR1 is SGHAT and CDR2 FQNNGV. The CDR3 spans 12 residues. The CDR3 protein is CASSPTGVEAFF. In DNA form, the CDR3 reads TGTGCCAGCAGCCCAACAGGTGTCGAAGCTTTCTTT. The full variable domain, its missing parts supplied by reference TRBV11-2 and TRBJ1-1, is EAGVAQSPRYKIIEKRQSVAFWCNPISGHATLYWYQQILGQGPKLLIQFQNNGVVDDSQLPKDRFSAERLKGVDSTLKIQPAKLEDSAVYLCASSPTGVEAFFGQGTRLTVV.

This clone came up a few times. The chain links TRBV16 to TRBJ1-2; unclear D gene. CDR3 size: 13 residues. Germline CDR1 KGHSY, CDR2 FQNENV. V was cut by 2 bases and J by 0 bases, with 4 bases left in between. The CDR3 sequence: CASSQLSNYGYTF. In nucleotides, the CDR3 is TGTGCCAGCAGCCAACTGTCTAACTATGGCTACACCTTC.

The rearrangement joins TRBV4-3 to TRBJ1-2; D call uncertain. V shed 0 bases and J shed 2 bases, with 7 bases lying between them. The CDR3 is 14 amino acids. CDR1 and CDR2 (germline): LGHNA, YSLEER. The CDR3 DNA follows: TGCGCCAGCAGCCAAGATTCCGGGAACTATGGCTACACCTTC. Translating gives CASSQDSGNYGYTF.

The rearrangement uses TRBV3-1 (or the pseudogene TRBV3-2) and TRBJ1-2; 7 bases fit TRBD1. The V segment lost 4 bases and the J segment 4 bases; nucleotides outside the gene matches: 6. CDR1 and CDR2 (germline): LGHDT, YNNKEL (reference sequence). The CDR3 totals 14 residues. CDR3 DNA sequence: TGTGCCAGCAGCCCCAGATGGGACAGCTATGGCTACACCTTC. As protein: CASSPRWDSYGYTF.

This chain's CDR3 is CASSWASDEQYF. As DNA, the CDR3 is TGTGCCAGCAGTTGGGCTTCGGACGAGCAGTACTTC. The gene calls are TRBV12-3 or TRBV12-4 and TRBJ2-7; D unclear. The CDR3 is made up of 12 amino acids. V lost 4 bases to trimming and J lost 5 bases, with 9 bases between them.

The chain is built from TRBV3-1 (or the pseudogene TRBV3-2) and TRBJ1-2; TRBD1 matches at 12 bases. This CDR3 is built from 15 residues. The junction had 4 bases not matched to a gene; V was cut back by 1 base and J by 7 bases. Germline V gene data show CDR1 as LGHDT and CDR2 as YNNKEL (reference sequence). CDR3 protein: CASSQGGQGARGYTF. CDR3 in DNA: TGTGCCAGCAGCCAAGGGGGACAGGGGGCTCGTGGCTACACCTTC.

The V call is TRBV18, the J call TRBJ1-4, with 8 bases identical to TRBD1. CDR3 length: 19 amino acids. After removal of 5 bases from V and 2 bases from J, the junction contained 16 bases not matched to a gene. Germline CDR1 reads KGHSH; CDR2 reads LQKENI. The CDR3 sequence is CASSINQGALSATNEKLFF. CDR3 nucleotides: TGTGCCAGCTCAATAAACCAGGGGGCTCTGTCGGCGACTAATGAAAAACTGTTTTTT.

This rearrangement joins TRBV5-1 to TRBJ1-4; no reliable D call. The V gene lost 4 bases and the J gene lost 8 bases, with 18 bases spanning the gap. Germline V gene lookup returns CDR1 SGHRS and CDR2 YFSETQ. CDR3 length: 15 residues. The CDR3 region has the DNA TGCGCCAGCAGCATAACCCCCGGAGGAGGGGAAAAACTGTTTTTT. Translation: CASSITPGGGEKLFF.

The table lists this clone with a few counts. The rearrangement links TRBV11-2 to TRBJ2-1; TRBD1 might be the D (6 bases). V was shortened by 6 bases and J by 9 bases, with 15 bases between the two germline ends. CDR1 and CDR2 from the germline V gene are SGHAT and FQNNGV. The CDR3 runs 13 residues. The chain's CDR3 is CASSYRVPSEQFF. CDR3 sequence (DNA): TGTGCCAGCAGTTACAGGGTCCCCAGTGAGCAGTTCTTC. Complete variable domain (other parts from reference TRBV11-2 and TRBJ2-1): EAGVAQSPRYKIIEKRQSVAFWCNPISGHATLYWYQQILGQGPKLLIQFQNNGVVDDSQLPKDRFSAERLKGVDSTLKIQPAKLEDSAVYLCASSYRVPSEQFFGPGTRLTVL.

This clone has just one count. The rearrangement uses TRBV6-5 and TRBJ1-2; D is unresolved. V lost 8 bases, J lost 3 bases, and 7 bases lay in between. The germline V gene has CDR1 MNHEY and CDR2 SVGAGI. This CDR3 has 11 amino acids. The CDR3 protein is CASGPDYGYTF. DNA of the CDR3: TGTGCCAGCGGTCCAGACTATGGCTACACCTTC.

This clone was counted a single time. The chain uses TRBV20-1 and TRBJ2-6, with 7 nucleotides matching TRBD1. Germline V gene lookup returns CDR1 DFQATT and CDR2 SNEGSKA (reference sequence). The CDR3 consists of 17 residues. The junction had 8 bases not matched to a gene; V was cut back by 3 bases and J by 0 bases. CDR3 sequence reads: CSASTGADTSGANVLTF. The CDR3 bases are TGCAGTGCTAGTACAGGGGCAGACACCTCTGGGGCCAACGTCCTGACTTTC.

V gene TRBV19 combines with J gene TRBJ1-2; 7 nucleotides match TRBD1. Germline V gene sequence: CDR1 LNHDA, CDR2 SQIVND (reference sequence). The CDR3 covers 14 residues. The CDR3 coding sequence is TGTGCGGTTGGGACGAGTACAGGGGTAAGGGGCTACACCTTC. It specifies CAVGTSTGVRGYTF.

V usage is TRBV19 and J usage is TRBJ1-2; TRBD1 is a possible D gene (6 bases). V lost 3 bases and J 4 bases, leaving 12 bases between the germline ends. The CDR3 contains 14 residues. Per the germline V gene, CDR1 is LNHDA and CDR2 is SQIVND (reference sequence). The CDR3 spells CASSIDRLSYGYTF. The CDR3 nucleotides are TGTGCCAGTAGTATCGACAGGCTTAGCTATGGCTACACCTTC.